Below are 27 T cell receptor beta chains sequenced from a single sample in a study of T cell changes during pregnancy in multiple sclerosis. TCRdb's table, derived via immunoSEQ multiplex PCR, lists solely in-frame clones and lacks some. Of about 64,000 clones listed, about 90% are singletons. Sequenced material: peripheral blood, taken in the second trimester of pregnancy. The receptors shown here come from a female donor in good health, enrolled as a control in a pregnancy study.

This chain uses TRBV13 with TRBJ2-3; tentatively, D is TRBD2 (6 bases). CDR1 and CDR2 (germline): PRHDT, FYEKMQ (reference sequence). This CDR3 is built from 14 residues. The V end lost 4 bases, the J end lost 4 bases, and 12 bases lay between the germline ends. The CDR3 DNA is TGTGCCAGCAGCTCGGCCGGGGGTTCAGATACGCAGTATTTT. The encoded protein is CASSSAGGSDTQYF.

This clone has more than one count but fewer than ten. CDR3 in DNA: TGCGCCAGCAGCCCGAGGGGACTCTCCTACAATGAGCAGTTCTTC. Its protein is CASSPRGLSYNEQFF. The rearrangement links TRBV5-1 to TRBJ2-1, with D perhaps TRBD2 (6 bases). V was pared by 4 bases and J by 0 bases, with 11 bases between. CDR1 is SGHRS and CDR2 is YFSETQ in the germline V gene. The CDR3 consists of 15 residues.

This clone was seen a single time. V usage is TRBV5-1 and J usage is TRBJ2-3, with 10 bases aligning to TRBD2. Germline lookup yields CDR1 SGHRS and CDR2 YFSETQ. The CDR3 is 14 residues long. V was pared by 6 bases and J by 4 bases, with 5 bases of the junction left unmatched. The CDR3 spells CASKASGRSDTQYF. The CDR3 bases are TGCGCCAGCAAGGCTAGCGGGAGATCAGATACGCAGTATTTT.

The rearrangement links TRBV28 to TRBJ2-5, with 8 bases matching TRBD2. The CDR3 runs to 15 residues. With V trimmed by 4 bases and J by 4 bases, 8 bases remained unmatched. CDR1 is MDHEN, CDR2 SYDVKM, per germline. The CDR3 DNA reads TGTGCCAGCAGTTCTCAACTAGCGGCCCGAGAGACCCAGTACTTC. Translating gives CASSSQLAARETQYF.

The genes are TRBV7-3 and TRBJ1-5; D unresolved. The CDR3 is 13 amino acids. Germline CDR1 reads SGHTA; CDR2 reads FQGTGA. V lost 8 bases, J lost 10 bases, and 18 bases lay in between. The chain's CDR3 is CASSEGGGGPQHF. The CDR3 DNA reads as TGTGCCAGCTCCGAGGGTGGAGGAGGCCCCCAGCATTTT.

This clone was recorded once. V is TRBV28 and J is TRBJ2-7, with D possibly matching TRBD2 (6 bases). The germline V and J ends were trimmed by 4 bases and 0 bases, with 16 bases remaining between them. The germline V gene has CDR1 MDHEN and CDR2 SYDVKM. CDR3 length equals 16 residues. CDR3 DNA: TGTGCCAGCAGTTCCACCGGGACTGGAAACTCCTACGAGCAGTACTTC. Amino acid sequence: CASSSTGTGNSYEQYF.

The CDR3 region has the DNA TGTGCCAGCTCACTGGACAGGGGCTCATCCTACGAGCAGTACTTC. This codes for CASSLDRGSSYEQYF. The genes are TRBV18 and TRBJ2-7, with TRBD1 identical over 9 bases. The CDR3 extends over 15 amino acids. The V gene end was trimmed by 4 bases and the J gene end by 1 base; junction bases not matched to a gene: 5. In germline, CDR1 is KGHSH, CDR2 LQKENI.

In this sample, this clone turned up once. The J gene is TRBJ2-3, the V gene TRBV2; 10 nucleotides align to TRBD1. Germline CDR1 and CDR2: SNHLY and FYNNEI. V shed 6 bases, J shed 0 bases, and the junction held 12 bases outside the gene matches. The CDR3 is made up of 18 amino acids. CDR3 sequence reads: CASRNVLDRGQSTDTQYF. The CDR3 DNA reads TGTGCCAGCAGGAACGTACTTGACAGGGGGCAAAGCACAGATACGCAGTATTTT.

The chain links TRBV6-1 to TRBJ1-5, with unresolved D. Germline CDR1 MNHNS, CDR2 SASEGT. The CDR3 has 14 residues. The V gene lost 8 bases and the J gene lost 5 bases, with 16 bases spanning the gap. CDR3 in DNA: TGTGCCAGCGCAGTCAGTAGACGGGATCAGCCCCAGCATTTT. Translated, it gives CASAVSRRDQPQHF.

The rearrangement links TRBV18 to TRBJ2-1; the D gene is possibly TRBD2 (6 bases). This CDR3 is 19 amino acids long. Per the germline V gene, CDR1 is KGHSH and CDR2 is LQKENI. The germline V and J ends were trimmed by 1 base and 3 bases, with 22 bases remaining between them. CDR3 coding DNA: TGTGCCAGCTCACCACGGCGGGACCCCGTCAGAGGGAGCTACAATGAGCAGTTCTTC. Protein sequence: CASSPRRDPVRGSYNEQFF.

The chain uses TRBV19 and TRBJ1-2, with D possibly TRBD1 on 5 matching bases. Trimming shortened V by 3 bases and J by 2 bases, and 10 bases separated the two germline ends. The germline V gene has CDR1 LNHDA and CDR2 SQIVND (reference sequence). The CDR3 sequence is 14 residues long. DNA of the CDR3: TGTGCCAGTAGTATCGCCAGGGTGAACTATGGCTACACCTTC. This translates into CASSIARVNYGYTF.

The chain combines TRBV5-1 with TRBJ1-1; D possibly corresponds to TRBD1 (6 bases). The CDR3 length is 15 residues. V was pared by 1 base and J by 1 base, with 11 bases between. Looked up from germline, CDR1 is SGHRS and CDR2 is YFSETQ. CDR3 region: CASSLQGGENTEAFF. Here the CDR3 DNA reads TGCGCCAGCAGCTTGCAAGGGGGGGAGAACACTGAAGCTTTCTTT. The complete variable domain, with remaining parts taken from reference TRBV5-1 and TRBJ1-1, reads KAGVTQTPRYLIKTRGQQVTLSCSPISGHRSVSWYQQTPGQGLQFLFEYFSETQRNKGNFPGRFSGRQFSNSRSEMNVSTLELGDSALYLCASSLQGGENTEAFFGQGTRLTVV.

CDR3 DNA: TGTGCCAGCAGCCAAGGGGGCGTCAAGAGGGGGGAGCTGTTTTTT. This sequence encodes CASSQGGVKRGELFF. The chain carries TRBV6-1 and TRBJ2-2, with 7 bases identical to TRBD1. This CDR3 contains 15 residues. Trimming at V came to 6 bases and at J to 8 bases, leaving 12 bases not matched to a gene. The V gene's germline CDR1 is MNHNS and CDR2 SASEGT.

The chain combines TRBV7-2 with TRBJ1-2; 9 positions agree with TRBD1. Trimming took 5 bases from V and 13 from J; bases not matched to a gene: 8. The V gene's germline CDR1 is SGHTA and CDR2 FQGNSA. CDR3 length: 12 residues. In DNA form, the CDR3 reads TGTGCCAGCAGCCTGGACAGGGGCGAGGGCACCTTC. Translating it yields CASSLDRGEGTF.

The chain joins TRBV27 to TRBJ1-4; 9 bases line up with TRBD1. Germline-derived CDR1 and CDR2 are MNHEY and SMNVEV (reference sequence). Trimming at V came to 3 bases and at J to 3 bases, leaving 5 bases not matched to a gene. The CDR3 length is 16 residues. CDR3 bases: TGTGCCAGCAGTTTGACAGGGGGACGGGCTAATGAAAAACTGTTTTTT. It is translated as CASSLTGGRANEKLFF.

CDR3 loop: CASSPQRAIINYGYTF. CDR3 coding DNA: TGTGCCAGCTCACCACAGCGTGCGATCATTAACTATGGCTACACCTTC. The gene calls are TRBV18 and TRBJ1-2; D is unresolved. The V gene lost 1 base and the J gene lost 1 base, with 13 bases spanning the gap. Germline V lookup: CDR1 KGHSH, CDR2 LQKENI. The CDR3 runs 16 residues.

The V call is TRBV14, the J call TRBJ2-7; D possibly corresponds to TRBD2 (5 bases). The CDR3 consists of 14 residues. The germline gives CDR1 SGHDN, CDR2 FVKESK. Trimming removed 2 bases at V and 1 base at J, with 9 bases between. The CDR3 loop is CASSQSGSSYEQYF. The DNA of the CDR3 is TGTGCCAGCAGCCAATCGGGGTCTTCCTACGAGCAGTACTTC.

The rearrangement joins TRBV19 to TRBJ2-1, with 7 bases aligning to TRBD2. The CDR3 covers 12 residues. Per the germline V gene, CDR1 is LNHDA and CDR2 is SQIVND (reference sequence). The V gene end was trimmed by 11 bases and the J gene end by 6 bases; junction bases not matched to a gene: 7. The CDR3 bases are TGTGCCGCTGGGACTACCTTCAATGAGCAGTTCTTC. Its translation: CAAGTTFNEQFF. Combining the CDR3 with reference TRBV19 and TRBJ2-1 gives the whole variable domain DGGITQSPKYLFRKEGQNVTLSCEQNLNHDAMYWYRQDPGQGLRLIYYSQIVNDFQKGDIAEGYSVSREKKESFPLTVTSAQKNPTAFYLCAAGTTFNEQFFGPGTRLTVL.

The rearrangement uses TRBV5-4 and TRBJ2-5; D is ambiguous. The CDR3 contains 15 residues. Trimming shortened V by 4 bases and J by 1 base, and 14 bases separated the two germline ends. Germline CDR1 and CDR2: SGHNT and YYREEE (reference sequence). CDR3 loop: CASSAPLSPQETQYF. As DNA, the CDR3 is TGTGCCAGCAGCGCCCCCCTGAGTCCCCAAGAGACCCAGTACTTC.

V usage is TRBV6-1 and J usage is TRBJ1-4; perhaps TRBD1 as D (6 bases). In germline, CDR1 is MNHNS, CDR2 SASEGT. This CDR3 contains 15 residues. The ends were cut back, 5 bases at V and 1 base at J, with 11 bases in the middle. CDR3 amino acids: CASSSGVGTNEKLFF. The CDR3 DNA reads as TGTGCCAGCAGTTCAGGGGTTGGAACTAATGAAAAACTGTTTTTT.

This clone was observed a few times. The chain recombines TRBV19 with TRBJ2-2; possibly TRBD2 for D (6 bases). The CDR3 has 17 amino acids. The germline V and J ends were trimmed by 6 bases and 0 bases, with 17 bases remaining between them. The germline V gene encodes CDR1 LNHDA and CDR2 SQIVND (reference sequence). The CDR3 protein is CASRRPGVKSNTGELFF. CDR3 DNA: TGTGCCAGTAGAAGGCCGGGGGTAAAATCGAACACCGGGGAGCTGTTTTTT.

The V call is TRBV19, the J call TRBJ1-1, with TRBD1 matching over 8 bases. The J segment lost 2 bases and the V segment lost 8 bases, leaving 7 bases of the junction unmatched. The germline CDR1 and CDR2 sequences are LNHDA and SQIVND (reference sequence). CDR3 length: 14 amino acids. The CDR3 here is CASLNRGGNTEAFF. The CDR3 coding sequence is TGTGCCAGTCTTAACAGGGGGGGCAACACTGAAGCTTTCTTT.

This clone was counted a few times. The rearrangement links TRBV10-3 to TRBJ2-2, with 13 nucleotides matching TRBD2. CDR3 length equals 15 residues. Unmatched junction bases numbered 7, after V lost 10 bases and J lost 5 bases. Germline-derived CDR1 and CDR2 are ENHRY and SYGVKD. The CDR3 protein is CATRTSGSGTGELFF. Written as DNA, the CDR3 is TGTGCCACCCGGACTAGCGGGAGTGGGACCGGGGAGCTGTTTTTT.

This sequence joins TRBV5-4 and TRBJ1-2; D is undetermined. The V end lost 1 base, the J end lost 1 base, and 14 bases lay between the germline ends. This CDR3 is built from 16 residues. Germline V lookup: CDR1 SGHNT, CDR2 YYREEE (reference sequence). The chain's CDR3 is CASSLRQGRDNYGYTF. DNA for the CDR3: TGTGCCAGCAGCTTGAGGCAAGGGAGGGATAACTATGGCTACACCTTC.

This chain links TRBV6-1 with TRBJ2-1; possible D gene TRBD2, 6 bases. Germline V CDR1 and CDR2: MNHNS, SASEGT. This CDR3 comprises 13 residues. Deletions cut 2 bases from V and 9 bases from J, with 11 bases between. The CDR3 loop reads CASSERGISEQFF. The CDR3 nucleotides read TGTGCCAGCAGTGAACGCGGGATCAGTGAGCAGTTCTTC.

The chain joins TRBV4-1 to TRBJ2-7; 7 bases align to TRBD2. The junction had 10 bases not matched to a gene; V was cut back by 4 bases and J by 7 bases. The CDR3 covers 14 residues. CDR1 is MGHRA, CDR2 YSYEKL, per germline. The CDR3 coding sequence is TGCGCCAGCAGCCTCGGGACTACCGCTTATGAGCAGTACTTC. It codes for CASSLGTTAYEQYF.

This clone was detected once. CDR3 nucleotide sequence: TGTGCCACCAGCAGAGTTTCCGGGACAGGGGGCACTGAAGCTTTCTTT. It codes for CATSRVSGTGGTEAFF. The chain is built from TRBV15 and TRBJ1-1, with 11 bases fitting TRBD1. CDR1 is LNHNV, CDR2 YYDKDF, per germline (reference sequence). The V and J ends lost 1 base and 4 bases, in that order; junction bases with no gene match: 5. The CDR3 contains 16 residues.